The rows below give T cell receptor beta chains drawn from one sample of a study of T cells in Graves' hyperthyroidism and ophthalmopathy. TCRdb called the multiplex PCR reads again in MiXCR, with one record for every CDR3 protein. The sample records roughly 300,000 distinct CDR3 sequences, 15% to 20% being singletons. Specimen: blood. The receptors were gathered from a woman between 50 and 59 years old with Graves' hyperthyroidism. The CDR3 runs from the conserved cysteine through the conserved F or W. Fields, in order: D gene, J gene, clone size, V gene, CDR3 protein, CDR3 DNA. D genes are given only for firm matches. Size values are once, few and many counts, or a class for expanded clones, and some rows have none.

d_call: NA
j_call: TRBJ1-2
clone_size: NA
v_call: TRBV25-1
cdr3_aa: CASSDWGTNYGYTF
cdr3_nt: TGTGCCAGCAGTGATTGGGGAACTAACTATGGCTACACCTTC

d_call: TRBD2
j_call: TRBJ2-1
clone_size: NA
v_call: TRBV5-1
cdr3_aa: CASSLTSGGLDEQFF
cdr3_nt: TGCGCCAGCAGCTTGACTAGCGGGGGTCTCGATGAGCAGTTCTTC

d_call: TRBD2
j_call: TRBJ2-3
clone_size: NA
v_call: TRBV28
cdr3_aa: CASSLAGATTDTQYF
cdr3_nt: TGTGCCAGCAGTCTAGCGGGAGCAACAACAGATACGCAGTATTTT

d_call: NA
j_call: TRBJ1-4
clone_size: many
v_call: TRBV18
cdr3_aa: CASSPSGFKLGEKLFF
cdr3_nt: TGTGCCAGCTCACCGTCGGGGTTTAAGCTCGGTGAAAAACTGTTTTTT

d_call: NA
j_call: TRBJ2-1
clone_size: NA
v_call: TRBV3-1
cdr3_aa: CASSQDTYEQFF
cdr3_nt: TGTGCCAGCAGCCAAGATACTTATGAGCAGTTCTTC

d_call: TRBD2
j_call: TRBJ2-5
clone_size: many
v_call: TRBV7-3
cdr3_aa: CASSLSSGVGETQYF
cdr3_nt: TGTGCCAGCAGCTTGTCTAGCGGGGTCGGTGAGACCCAGTACTTC

d_call: NA
j_call: TRBJ2-5
clone_size: few
v_call: TRBV7-2
cdr3_aa: CASSSPRGGSGTQYF
cdr3_nt: TGTGCCAGCAGCTCCCCTCGAGGAGGCAGCGGGACCCAGTACTTC

d_call: NA
j_call: TRBJ2-5
clone_size: many
v_call: TRBV20-1
cdr3_aa: CSASWGAETQYF
cdr3_nt: TGCAGTGCTAGTTGGGGGGCAGAGACCCAGTACTTC

d_call: TRBD1
j_call: TRBJ1-2
clone_size: NA
v_call: TRBV29-1
cdr3_aa: CSAETGAETWGYTF
cdr3_nt: TGCAGCGCCGAAACAGGGGCGGAGACTTGGGGCTACACCTTC

d_call: NA
j_call: TRBJ2-2
clone_size: NA
v_call: TRBV7-9
cdr3_aa: CASSLDSWGTGELFF
cdr3_nt: TGTGCCAGCAGCTTAGATTCCTGGGGCACCGGGGAGCTGTTTTTT

d_call: NA
j_call: TRBJ2-5
clone_size: many
v_call: TRBV18
cdr3_aa: CASSPPSGQETQYF
cdr3_nt: TGTGCCAGCTCACCACCGTCTGGACAAGAGACCCAGTACTTC

d_call: NA
j_call: TRBJ1-1
clone_size: many
v_call: TRBV18
cdr3_aa: CASSPSEQGTHTEAFF
cdr3_nt: TGTGCCAGCTCACCCTCAGAACAGGGAACGCACACTGAAGCTTTCTTT

d_call: NA
j_call: TRBJ2-2
clone_size: few
v_call: TRBV28
cdr3_aa: CASTPGGGPGELFF
cdr3_nt: TGTGCCAGCACCCCAGGGGGGGGACCCGGGGAGCTGTTTTTT

d_call: NA
j_call: TRBJ1-6
clone_size: few
v_call: TRBV6-1
cdr3_aa: CASSYRAENSPLHF
cdr3_nt: TGTGCCAGCAGTTACCGGGCAGAGAATTCACCCCTCCACTTT

d_call: TRBD1
j_call: TRBJ1-1
clone_size: NA
v_call: TRBV19
cdr3_aa: CASSFGQGLEAFF
cdr3_nt: TGTGCCAGTAGTTTTGGACAGGGCCTTGAAGCTTTCTTT

d_call: NA
j_call: TRBJ2-1
clone_size: many
v_call: TRBV27
cdr3_aa: CASSRDGVLNEQFF
cdr3_nt: TGTGCCAGCAGCCGGGACGGCGTACTAAATGAGCAGTTCTTC

d_call: NA
j_call: TRBJ2-1
clone_size: many
v_call: TRBV28
cdr3_aa: CASSFGNSYNEQFF
cdr3_nt: TGTGCCAGCAGTTTTGGGAACTCCTACAATGAGCAGTTCTTC

d_call: NA
j_call: TRBJ2-7
clone_size: many
v_call: TRBV11-2
cdr3_aa: CASSLTGGGYEQYF
cdr3_nt: TGTGCCAGCAGCTTAACGGGTGGCGGCTACGAGCAGTACTTC

d_call: TRBD1
j_call: TRBJ1-4
clone_size: NA
v_call: TRBV7-6
cdr3_aa: CASSATGGENEKLFF
cdr3_nt: TGTGCCAGCAGCGCGACAGGGGGCGAGAATGAAAAACTGTTTTTT

d_call: TRBD1
j_call: TRBJ2-1
clone_size: NA
v_call: TRBV2
cdr3_aa: CASRGTGQGARNEQFF
cdr3_nt: TGTGCCAGCAGGGGGACAGGGCAAGGGGCACGGAATGAGCAGTTCTTC

d_call: NA
j_call: TRBJ2-1
clone_size: NA
v_call: TRBV11-2
cdr3_aa: CASSLIYPSHSSYNEQFF
cdr3_nt: TGTGCCAGCAGCTTAATTTATCCTTCCCACAGCTCCTACAATGAGCAGTTCTTC

d_call: TRBD2
j_call: TRBJ2-4
clone_size: NA
v_call: TRBV5-5
cdr3_aa: CASTKTGLAEYRLAKNIQYF
cdr3_nt: TGTGCCAGCACCAAAACCGGACTAGCGGAGTATCGATTAGCCAAAAACATTCAGTACTTC

d_call: TRBD1
j_call: TRBJ2-3
clone_size: NA
v_call: TRBV29-1
cdr3_aa: CSAGQGGDTQYF
cdr3_nt: TGCAGCGCCGGACAGGGAGGAGATACGCAGTATTTT

d_call: NA
j_call: TRBJ2-3
clone_size: NA
v_call: TRBV6-2/TRBV6-3
cdr3_aa: CASGQRFRTDTQYF
cdr3_nt: TGTGCCAGCGGCCAGCGATTTCGCACAGATACGCAGTATTTT

d_call: TRBD1
j_call: TRBJ2-2
clone_size: NA
v_call: TRBV24-1
cdr3_aa: CATGTKDRETTGELFF
cdr3_nt: TGTGCCACCGGAACCAAGGACAGGGAGACCACCGGGGAGCTGTTTTTT

d_call: NA
j_call: TRBJ2-7
clone_size: many
v_call: TRBV20-1
cdr3_aa: CSARGGAGLNPYEQYF
cdr3_nt: TGCAGTGCTAGAGGCGGTGCGGGATTGAACCCCTACGAGCAGTACTTC

d_call: TRBD2
j_call: TRBJ2-3
clone_size: few
v_call: TRBV2
cdr3_aa: CASSGFVMSGGREGTDTQYF
cdr3_nt: TGTGCCAGCAGTGGCTTTGTGATGAGCGGGGGGCGCGAAGGCACAGATACGCAGTATTTT

d_call: TRBD1
j_call: TRBJ1-2
clone_size: NA
v_call: TRBV5-8
cdr3_aa: CASSFHTGGVYGYTF
cdr3_nt: TGTGCCAGCAGCTTTCATACAGGGGGCGTCTATGGCTACACCTTC